One sample yielded the 4 T cell receptor beta chains listed below, sequenced in a study of OX40 agonist ivuxolimab in advanced cancers. Clones were sequenced by immunoSEQ multiplex PCR, and TCRdb holds only the in-frame ones, with some missing. Of some 69,000 clones listed, just over 90% are singletons. This specimen consisted of CD4+ or CD8+ T cells sorted from blood, obtained in a trial of the OX40 agonist ivuxolimab. The receptor set was obtained from an adult with an advanced solid tumor such as melanoma, head and neck, liver or kidney cancer.

The chain employs TRBV5-5 and TRBJ2-7; 7 bases match TRBD1. The germline CDR1 and CDR2 sequences are SGHKS and YYEKEE (reference sequence). This CDR3 is built from 15 residues. Losses at the gene ends were 2 bases for V and 3 bases for J; bases not matched to a gene: 8. CDR3 nucleotides: TGTGCCAGCAGCTTCATCGGGACAGATTACTACGAGCAGTACTTC. Residues: CASSFIGTDYYEQYF.

V and J are TRBV18 and TRBJ1-6; D remains unclear. The CDR3 totals 18 residues. Trimming removed 4 bases at V and 0 bases at J, with 16 bases between. The V gene's germline CDR1 is KGHSH and CDR2 LQKENI. The CDR3 DNA sequence: TGTGCCAGCTCACGTGGCATGGGCTCTAGCTCCTATAATTCACCCCTCCACTTT. Its translation: CASSRGMGSSSYNSPLHF.

The V call is TRBV5-1, the J call TRBJ1-4; weak D call: TRBD1 (6 bases). CDR1 SGHRS and CDR2 YFSETQ come from the germline V gene. With 5 bases removed from V and 0 bases from J, the gap between germline ends came to 14 bases. This CDR3 region has 16 residues. CDR3 sequence (DNA): TGCGCCAGCAGAAAACAGGGTTTGGCAACTAATGAAAAACTGTTTTTT. This gives the protein CASRKQGLATNEKLFF.

The chain links TRBV5-1 to TRBJ2-5, with D maybe TRBD1 (7 bases). There are 14 residues in the CDR3. V was trimmed by 4 bases and J by 4 bases, leaving 14 bases between them. Germline CDR1 is SGHRS and CDR2 is YFSETQ. The CDR3, as DNA: TGCGCCAGCAGCCCTGGAGGGGACAGAGAGACCCAGTACTTC. Translated, it gives CASSPGGDRETQYF.